This TCR beta chain was sequenced for a study of identical twins listed by TCRdb under 2016. Background on the whole study: To test whether fetal clonotypes persist, the study used deep sequencing on TCR alpha and beta repertoires from monozygotic twins, unrelated adults of various ages, and cord blood. To rule out contamination, replicate twin experiments were performed at different times with different library preparation protocols.

Results the study describes overall, beyond this receptor: Recombination models systematically underestimated out-of-frame TCR alpha sharing in monozygotic twins but agreed with sharing between unrelated individuals. Abundant cord blood beta clonotypes carried fewer insertions; young adult naive repertoires showed a weaker similar trend, while memory repertoires showed none. Invariant T cells such as MAIT and iNKT could partly confound zero-insertion analyses, though diverse VJ usage argued against this for most clonotypes. Because the same donors could not be followed over many years, conclusions were based on cross-sectional statistical analysis. Compared with coincidental sharing between unrelated individuals, an excess of low generation-probability sequences was observed among out-of-frame TCR alpha sequences shared between twins. In beta out-of-frame sequences, excess twin sharing was weaker, because having fewer shared sequences lowered the signal-to-noise ratio.

Only healthy Caucasian donors were included. Three pairs of female monozygotic twins, all aged roughly 18 to 29 years, were included in the twin cohort. CD4+ and CD8+ T cell populations were isolated with positive isolation kits from Invitrogen. V is clipped by 0 bases and J by 3 bases, and the sequence between their germline boundaries is 9 bases long. Inclusive of the bounding cysteine and phenylalanine, the CDR3 is 14 residues long. Of the read, only the CDR3 DNA is kept; its 42 bases are in frame from base 1. According to the germline V gene, CDR1 reads SGHTA and CDR2 reads FQGNSA. Library generation was performed with 5' RACE. The listed sequencing device is Illumina HiSeq 2000. A universal primer binding site was introduced by template switching, and a unique molecular identifier was present in the final cDNA, enabling accurate counting of TCR cDNA molecules. Specific primers in the conserved constant-segment region were used to synthesize first-strand cDNA for the TCR alpha and beta chains. To control for contamination, every cDNA library was double barcoded, receiving both a SMART-Mk sample barcode and Illumina barcodes. TruSeq adapter sequences, together with Illumina sample barcodes, were added in two successive PCR steps. The TCR alpha and beta cDNA libraries were sequenced on the Illumina HiSeq platform using custom primers. Regarding the original processing steps: MiGEC processed the raw reads to extract unique molecular identifiers, while MiXCR was used to determine the CDR3 positions. Recombination models were inferred per individual with the repgenHMM and IGoR tools using an EM algorithm. Shared clonotype analysis was performed with the tcR package in R, normalizing sharing by the product of cloneset sizes. Out-of-frame nonproductive sequences were analyzed to study raw recombination free of thymic and clonal selection effects. TCRdb reworked the public reads: Q25 trimming with fastp, MiXCR clone assembly, productive beta chains retained. Entries that share a CDR3 protein sequence are merged under the most common genes and DNA. These V and J calls rely on TCRdb rather than the paper's analysis. The sample includes about 470,000 distinct CDR3 sequences, with 20% to 30% observed a single time. The biggest ten clones account for roughly 3% of the sample.

Only a few counts were recorded for this clonotype. Its antigen is unknown. It has no much larger one-base neighbor in the sample; base qualities were not kept. The same sample was also studied in work on T cells expressing NK-cell markers. The second study, in turn, reports: In sorted CD3+CD56+NKG2C+, CD3+CD56+NKG2C- and CD3+CD56-NKG2C+ T-cell subsets from several donors, TCR beta-chain repertoires were profiled. Of the eight sequenced donors, seven were found to be HCMV-seropositive and one was found to be HCMV-seronegative. To restrict sorting to alphabetaTCR-expressing T cells, an anti-gammadeltaTCR antibody was added in several experiments. In a handful of donors, the dominant CD3+CD56+NKG2C+ clonotypes were among the top 10 CD8+ clonotypes and accounted for roughly 1.0-7.5% of CD8+ T cells. Those dominant clonotypes were again the most abundant among CD3+CD56-NKG2C+ cells in several donors, at about 25-60.1%. Whether the expanded NKG2C-expressing T cell clones were specific for HCMV antigens was left unclear. The eight sequenced donors were randomly selected healthy volunteers, three men and five women. A commercial ELISA kit detecting HCMV-specific IgG in serum was used to determine HCMV serostatus. MIGEC handled demultiplexing of the reads and grouping by UMI, while MiTCR was used to assemble and quantify clonotypes. To exclude erroneous sequences, any TCR cDNA sequence not supported by at least two reads was discarded. The tcR package was used for downstream repertoire analysis, with clonotypes matched between fractions based on CDR3 nucleotide sequence plus V segment. VDJmatch was used to annotate antigen specificity against VDJdb, with one amino acid substitution in CDR3 allowed.

Sample: CD4+ T cells sorted from blood. The receptor was derived from a woman aged 18-30 years in good health. The chain is made from TRBV7-2 and TRBJ2-7, and the D gene may be TRBD2, 5 bases matching. The nucleotides read TGTGCCAGCAGCTTAGCGAAAGAGGGCTACGAGCAGTACTTC. Its coded protein is CASSLAKEGYEQYF.